The next 17 T cell receptor beta chains were all read from a single sample in a study of T cells after yellow fever vaccination. One entry per CDR3 protein results from TCRdb running MiXCR on the 5' RACE reads. This table has approximately 300,000 distinct CDR3 sequences, over 8% appearing once. Material: PBMCs, obtained on the day of the first yellow fever vaccination. The receptors derive from a man younger than 35 who received the YFV17D yellow fever vaccine.

This clonotype came up a few times. V gene TRBV3-1 combines with J gene TRBJ1-3; 7 nucleotides match TRBD1. Germline CDR1 reads LGHDT; CDR2 reads YNNKEL (reference sequence). CDR3 length: 15 amino acids. V shed 1 base, J shed 4 bases, and the junction held 4 bases outside the gene matches. The CDR3 protein is CASSQVTGVGNTIYF. CDR3 nucleotides: TGTGCCAGCAGCCAAGTTACAGGGGTCGGAAACACCATATATTTT.

This rearrangement joins TRBV7-3 to TRBJ1-1; unclear D gene. This CDR3 comprises 14 residues. Germline CDR1 is SGHTA and CDR2 is FQGTGA. V lost 2 bases and J lost 5, with 12 bases in between. CDR3 sequence reads: CASSLSGSLTEAFF. The CDR3 DNA sequence: TGTGCCAGCAGCTTATCGGGATCGTTGACTGAAGCTTTCTTT. Filled out from reference TRBV7-3 and TRBJ1-1, the complete variable domain reads GAGVSQTPSNKVTEKGKYVELRCDPISGHTALYWYRQSLGQGPEFLIYFQGTGAADDSGLPNDRFFAVRPEGSVSTLKIQRTERGDSAVYLCASSLSGSLTEAFFGQGTRLTVV.

This clonotype was detected ten times or more. This sequence joins TRBV6-5 and TRBJ2-1; 8 nucleotides match TRBD1. Germline CDR1 reads MNHEY; CDR2 reads SVGAGI. The CDR3 spans 15 residues. Unmatched junction bases numbered 7, after V lost 2 bases and J lost 7 bases. Written as DNA, the CDR3 is TGTGCCAGCAGTTACGCTTGGACAGGGACTAATGAGCAGTTCTTC. Translating it yields CASSYAWTGTNEQFF.

This clonotype was seen repeatedly, ten times or more. This chain connects TRBV18 to TRBJ2-1, with D perhaps matching TRBD1 (6 bases). This CDR3 has 14 residues. The germline CDR1 and CDR2 sequences are KGHSH and LQKENI. V lost 3 bases and J lost 9, with 15 bases in between. CDR3 coding DNA: TGTGCCAGCTCACCCTTTGCAGGGGAGATTGAGCAGTTCTTC. Protein: CASSPFAGEIEQFF.

This clonotype was detected only a few times. The chain carries TRBV6-1 and TRBJ1-1; 8 nucleotides agree with TRBD1. V was clipped by 10 bases and J by 1 base; unmatched bases: 8. From germline, CDR1 is MNHNS and CDR2 SASEGT. This CDR3 spans 14 amino acids. The CDR3 DNA reads TGTGCCACCCTAGTGGGGACAGGGAACACTGAAGCTTTCTTT. Its protein is CATLVGTGNTEAFF.

The CDR3 DNA sequence: TGTGCCAGCAGCTTAGCAGGGGAGGACACTGAAGCTTTCTTT. It specifies CASSLAGEDTEAFF. The chain joins TRBV7-9 to TRBJ1-1; maybe TRBD1 (5 bases). The V end lost 0 bases, the J end lost 3 bases, and 8 bases lay between the germline ends. This CDR3 spans 14 amino acids. From germline, CDR1 is SEHNR and CDR2 FQNEAQ (reference sequence).

This clonotype was counted a few times. The V and J genes are TRBV7-2 and TRBJ2-1; no reliable D call. This CDR3 has 15 residues. Per the germline V gene, CDR1 is SGHTA and CDR2 is FQGNSA. Trimming stripped 6 bases from V and 0 bases from J, with 12 bases between. The CDR3 is CASRGPRSSYNEQFF. The CDR3, as DNA: TGTGCCAGCAGGGGTCCAAGGAGCTCCTACAATGAGCAGTTCTTC.

The V call is TRBV6-2 or TRBV6-3, the J call TRBJ2-7; TRBD2 matches 7 bases. The CDR3 is made up of 14 amino acids. Trimming at V came to 8 bases and at J to 0 bases, leaving 7 bases not matched to a gene. Germline V gene sequence: CDR1 MNHEY, CDR2 SVGEGT. CDR3 amino acids: CASHRDYNSYEQYF. The CDR3 nucleotides are TGTGCCAGCCACCGGGACTACAACTCCTACGAGCAGTACTTC.

This clonotype occurred a few times. V is TRBV5-1 and J is TRBJ2-6; D is undetermined. Trimming removed 2 bases from V and 4 bases from J, with 13 bases in between. Germline lookup yields CDR1 SGHRS and CDR2 YFSETQ. The CDR3 covers 16 residues. The CDR3 sequence: CASSLGWWVGANVLTF. CDR3 DNA: TGCGCCAGCAGCTTAGGTTGGTGGGTCGGGGCCAACGTCCTGACTTTC.

This clonotype was seen a few times. This chain links TRBV6-1 with TRBJ2-5; D possibly uses TRBD1 or TRBD2 (5 bases each). Germline V CDR1 and CDR2: MNHNS, SASEGT. The germline V and J ends were trimmed by 8 bases and 0 bases, with 13 bases remaining between them. The CDR3 runs to 14 residues. CDR3 in amino acids: CASVQGVYQETQYF. The CDR3 DNA reads TGTGCCAGCGTGCAGGGAGTGTACCAAGAGACCCAGTACTTC.

This chain links TRBV27 with TRBJ2-2; possibly TRBD1 for D (5 bases). V lost 0 bases to trimming and J lost 5 bases, with 16 bases between them. This CDR3 is built from 17 residues. Germline CDR1 is MNHEY and CDR2 is SMNVEV (reference sequence). The CDR3 sequence: CASSLSTARLGTGELFF. CDR3 DNA sequence: TGTGCCAGCAGTTTATCGACAGCGCGCTTAGGAACCGGGGAGCTGTTTTTT.

This clonotype was seen a few times. The chain has TRBV4-3 and TRBJ2-1, with TRBD2 identical over 8 bases. Germline V gives CDR1 LGHNA, CDR2 YSLEER. The CDR3 is 16 amino acids. With 0 bases clipped from V and 3 bases from J, the junction kept 4 bases outside the gene matches. The CDR3 DNA follows: TGCGCCAGCAGCCAAGATGGACTAGCCCTCTACAATGAGCAGTTCTTC. Encoded protein: CASSQDGLALYNEQFF.

This clonotype was observed many times. V is TRBV5-1 and J is TRBJ2-1, with 7 bases lining up with TRBD1. This CDR3 is 16 amino acids long. Trimming took 0 bases from V and 7 from J; bases not matched to a gene: 10. In germline, CDR1 is SGHRS, CDR2 YFSETQ. Here the CDR3 DNA reads TGCGCCAGCAGCTTGGAGCCCCGACAGGGCGGGAATGAGCAGTTCTTC. It specifies CASSLEPRQGGNEQFF.

The sample holds a few counts of this clonotype. This chain joins TRBV7-2 and TRBJ1-2; D gene uncertain. CDR3 length: 13 residues. Germline loops: CDR1 SGHTA, CDR2 FQGNSA. Trimming left V 4 bases short and J 3 bases short, with 9 bases between. CDR3 bases: TGTGCCAGCAGCTCCGGGATGGACTATGGCTACACCTTC. Translated, it gives CASSSGMDYGYTF.

The V and J genes are TRBV3-1 and TRBJ2-5, with TRBD2 matching 12 bases. The length of the CDR3 is 17 residues. With 1 base clipped from V and 5 bases from J, the junction kept 8 bases outside the gene matches. Germline loops: CDR1 LGHDT, CDR2 YNNKEL (reference sequence). Here the CDR3 DNA reads TGTGCCAGCAGCCAAGGGCCCGCTAGCGGGGGGGCGGAGACCCAGTACTTC. Amino acids: CASSQGPASGGAETQYF.

Notes on this clonotype: This sequence may be a read error, since a much larger clone differs from it by one base. The CDR3 DNA follows: TGTGCCAGCAGCTCGCCCGGGAGAGCGGTCAAAAACATTCAGTACTTC. Its translation is CASSSPGRAVKNIQYF. The chain has TRBV7-8 and TRBJ2-4; maybe TRBD2 (6 bases). Trimming left V 4 bases short and J 3 bases short, with 16 bases between. This CDR3 comprises 16 residues. The germline gives CDR1 SGHVS, CDR2 FQNEAQ.

The sample holds a few counts of this clonotype. The V gene is TRBV27, the J gene TRBJ1-1; 8 bases match TRBD1. Per the germline V gene, CDR1 is MNHEY and CDR2 is SMNVEV (reference sequence). This CDR3 has 15 residues. The ends lost 9 bases at V and 2 bases at J; junction bases unmatched: 11. CDR3 in DNA: TGTGCCAGTAGAGACCCCGGGACAGGCAACACTGAAGCTTTCTTT. Translating it yields CASRDPGTGNTEAFF.